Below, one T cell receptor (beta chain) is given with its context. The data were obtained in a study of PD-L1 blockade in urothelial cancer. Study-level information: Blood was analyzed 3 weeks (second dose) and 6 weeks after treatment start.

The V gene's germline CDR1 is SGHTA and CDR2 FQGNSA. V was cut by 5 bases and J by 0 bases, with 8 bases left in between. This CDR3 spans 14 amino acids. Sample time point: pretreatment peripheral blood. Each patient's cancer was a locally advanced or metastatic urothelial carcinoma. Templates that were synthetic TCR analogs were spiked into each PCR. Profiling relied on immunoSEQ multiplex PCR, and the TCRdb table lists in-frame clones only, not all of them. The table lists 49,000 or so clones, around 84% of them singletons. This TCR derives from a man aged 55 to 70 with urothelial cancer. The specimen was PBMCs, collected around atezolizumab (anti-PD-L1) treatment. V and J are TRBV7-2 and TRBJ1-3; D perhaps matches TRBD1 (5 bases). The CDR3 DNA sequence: TGTGCCAGCAGCCGACAGTTCTCTGGAAACACCATATATTTT. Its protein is CASSRQFSGNTIYF.